This paragraph reports one TCR beta chain. Using its own MiXCR run on the 5' RACE reads, TCRdb lists one record per CDR3 protein. The sample lists roughly 55,000 distinct CDR3 sequences; approximately 24% were seen once. Deletions cut 1 base from V and 2 bases from J, with 12 bases between. CDR3 size: 16 residues. The germline V gene has CDR1 SGHVS and CDR2 FQNEAQ. The specimen sequenced was tumor-infiltrating naive CD4+ T cells sorted from the breast tumor. The subset was: naive CD4+ T cells, CD4+CD45RA+CD25-. V usage is TRBV7-8 and J usage is TRBJ1-5; D uncertain. This clonotype originated in a female donor with breast cancer. In nucleotides, the CDR3 is TGTGCCAGCAGCTTAGGGGCGTATCGGGGCAATCAGCCCCAGCATTTT. Its translation is CASSLGAYRGNQPQHF.